The entry below gives a single TCR beta chain sequence along with its context. The antigen is not known. TCRdb reanalysed the 5' RACE reads using MiXCR and keeps one entry per CDR3 protein. The sample contains hundreds of thousands of distinct CDR3 sequences, around 11% of which appear only once. Germline CDR1 is WSHSY and CDR2 is SAAADI. V lost 3 bases and J 0 bases, leaving 9 bases between the germline ends. The CDR3 spans 14 residues. This entry belongs to a study of CD8 T cells in ankylosing spondylitis. General observations from the study: Previously reported in reactive arthritis synovial fluid and blood were some of the motif variants. A TCR beta motif of 7 or 8 highly homologous variants appeared characteristic of ankylosing spondylitis blood.

The source of this sequence is a male donor with ankylosing spondylitis. The chain employs TRBV10-2 and TRBJ2-7; maybe TRBD2 (5 bases). Sequences were obtained from blood, either unsorted or a sorted T cell fraction (not recorded which). CDR3 DNA: TGCGCCAGCAGTGACGCGGGCGTCTCCTACGAGCAGTACTTC. Its translation is CASSDAGVSYEQYF.